This T cell receptor beta chain was documented in a study of cytomegalovirus exposure and HLA in healthy donors. This clone was seen only once. Antigen specificity is unknown. Produced via immunoSEQ multiplex PCR; TCRdb's table is partial and in-frame only. Here the sample spans roughly 150,000 clones, 89% being singletons. Study results and limitations: There were 150 to 200 TCR beta chains listed as cytomegalovirus-associated.

Germline lookup yields CDR1 SGHDT and CDR2 YYEEEE. There are 15 residues in the CDR3. V was clipped by 0 bases and J by 3 bases; unmatched bases: 4. The TCR was taken from a man aged 18 to 35 in good health and CMV-seropositive. The sequenced sample was PBMCs. The genes are TRBV5-6 and TRBJ2-7; 9 bases match TRBD1. The CDR3 protein is CASSLDRGLFYEQYF. The CDR3 DNA reads as TGTGCCAGCAGCTTGGACAGGGGGCTTTTCTACGAGCAGTACTTC.